This T cell receptor beta chain is drawn from a study of response to subunit inactivated influenza vaccine. A single record per CDR3 protein comes from TCRdb applying MiXCR to the RT-PCR reads. The table has over 800,000 distinct CDR3 sequences, 21% seen once. This clonotype showed up many times. As yet, its antigen is unknown. CDR3 length: 14 amino acids. The V segment lost 5 bases and the J segment 1 base; nucleotides outside the gene matches: 2. The germline V gene has CDR1 DFQATT and CDR2 SNEGSKA (reference sequence). Findings and caveats of the study: Each seasonal influenza vaccination recruits few new T cells, the authors suggested.

Sequenced here: PBMCs from blood, sampled roughly 5 days after vaccination. The TCR sequence derives from a man in his forties or fifties who received an inactivated influenza vaccine. V usage is TRBV20-1 and J usage is TRBJ2-5; 12 nucleotides match TRBD2. CDR3 in DNA: TGCAGTGCTGGGGGACTAGCGGGCCAAGAGACCCAGTACTTC. Translating it yields CSAGGLAGQETQYF.